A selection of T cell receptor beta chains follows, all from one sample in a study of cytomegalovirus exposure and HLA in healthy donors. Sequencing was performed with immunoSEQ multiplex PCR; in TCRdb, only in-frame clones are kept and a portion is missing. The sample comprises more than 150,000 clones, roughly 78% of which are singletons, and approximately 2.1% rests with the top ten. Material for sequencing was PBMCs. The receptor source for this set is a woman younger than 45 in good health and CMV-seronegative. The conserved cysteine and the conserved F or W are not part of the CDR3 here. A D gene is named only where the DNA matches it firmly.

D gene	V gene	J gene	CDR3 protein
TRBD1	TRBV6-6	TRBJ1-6	ASRKGRGQGNSPLH
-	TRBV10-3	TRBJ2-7	AITNRDTSYEQY
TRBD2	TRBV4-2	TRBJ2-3	ASSQTSGGAIDTQY
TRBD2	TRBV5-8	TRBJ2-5	ASSVRGAYFPEY
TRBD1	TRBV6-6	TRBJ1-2	ASSETGATNYGYT
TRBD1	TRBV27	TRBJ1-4	ASSFLSDRGSEKLF
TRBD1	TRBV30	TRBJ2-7	AWSTGGGFEQY
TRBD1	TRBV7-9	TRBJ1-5	ASSGGQGENQPQH
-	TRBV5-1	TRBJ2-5	ASSLYPRFGETQY
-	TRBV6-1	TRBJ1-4	ALEGEGATNEKLF
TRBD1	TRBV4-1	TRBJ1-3	ASSQEGQGRVESGNTIY
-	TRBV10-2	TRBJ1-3	ASSDSVGTGNTIY
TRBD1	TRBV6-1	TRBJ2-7	ASSDRDRGREQY
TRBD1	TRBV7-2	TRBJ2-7	ASRISGTGVKNEQY
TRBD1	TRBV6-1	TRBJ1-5	ASNRDSTVGGPQH
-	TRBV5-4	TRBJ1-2	ASSGTEGYT
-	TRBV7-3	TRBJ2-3	ASSLQGADTQY
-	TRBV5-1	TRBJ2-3	ASSPFSRDTQY
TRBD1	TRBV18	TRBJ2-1	ASSPPRTGVYNEQF
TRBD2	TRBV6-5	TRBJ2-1	ASSLLAARNEQF